This T cell receptor beta chain derives from a study of shared clonotypes between healthy human individuals. In the study overall: Each donor contributed plates that comprised three CD4 naive, three CD4 memory, two CD8 naive and one CD8 memory.

Terminally differentiated effector memory CD45RA+ cells were excluded from the naive CD8 cells, which were CD45RO-negative and positively selected for CCR7. Running of the assay took place at deep level. Genomic DNA per cell subset filled all wells of several immunoSEQ plates. The assay was immunoSEQ multiplex PCR, and TCRdb's table has in-frame clones only and misses some. This sample has hundreds of thousands of clones; nearly 95% occur once, and the top ten carry more than 20%. Germline values: CDR1 MGHRA, CDR2 YSYEKL. Germline trimming cut 1 base from V and 6 bases from J; bases unmatched to any gene: 3. The CDR3 covers 15 residues.

The clonotype comes from a man aged 25-45 years in good health. The sample comprised naive CD8+ T cells sorted from blood. V is TRBV4-1 and J is TRBJ1-5; TRBD1 aligns across 10 bases. In DNA form, the CDR3 reads TGCGCCAGCAGCCAAGTGGGACAGGGGACTCAGCCCCAGCATTTT. This sequence encodes CASSQVGQGTQPQHF.